The 19 T cell receptor beta chains below all came from one sample that was sequenced in a study of CD8 T cells in Susac syndrome. RNA totalling about 0.45 to 1 ug underwent reverse transcription with random hexamers. One entry per CDR3 protein, called by TCRdb with MiXCR from the immunoSEQ multiplex PCR reads. This table has 200,000 to 250,000 distinct CDR3 sequences, 94% appearing once. The sequenced sample consisted of CD4+ T cells from PBMCs. The source is a human donor with Susac syndrome.

The rearrangement joins TRBV4-1 to TRBJ1-3; the match to TRBD1 covers 7 bases. CDR3 length: 14 amino acids. V lost 2 bases to trimming and J lost 5 bases; unmatched junction nucleotides: 3. Per germline, CDR1 MGHRA and CDR2 YSYEKL. CDR3 coding DNA: TGCGCCAGCAGCCAACCGGGACAGAGAAACACCATATATTTT. Its protein product is CASSQPGQRNTIYF.

The V and J genes are TRBV5-1 and TRBJ2-7; D call uncertain. Trimming took off 2 bases at V and 4 bases at J, with 13 bases between the two ends. The CDR3 has 14 residues. Germline-derived CDR1 and CDR2 are SGHRS and YFSETQ. The CDR3 region has the DNA TGCGCCAGCAGCTTCTCCGCCTCGAAATACGAGCAGTACTTC. This sequence encodes CASSFSASKYEQYF.

The chain combines TRBV15 with TRBJ2-5, with D tentatively TRBD1 (6 bases). Germline CDR1 reads LNHNV; CDR2 reads YYDKDF (reference sequence). Trimming removed 0 bases from V and 2 bases from J, with 10 bases in between. The CDR3 length is 15 residues. In DNA form, the CDR3 reads TGTGCCACCAGCAGAGATCAGGGGCTTCAAGAGACCCAGTACTTC. It codes for CATSRDQGLQETQYF. Using reference TRBV15 and TRBJ2-5 for the parts outside the CDR3, the full variable domain is DAMVIQNPRYQVTQFGKPVTLSCSQTLNHNVMYWYQQKSSQAPKLLFHYYDKDFNNEADTPDNFQSRRPNTSFCFLDIRSPGLGDTAMYLCATSRDQGLQETQYFGPGTRLLVL.

The chain couples TRBV9 to TRBJ2-2; D remains ambiguous. CDR1 and CDR2 from the germline V gene are SGDLS and YYNGEE. V was cut by 7 bases and J by 0 bases, with 10 bases left in between. The CDR3 covers 14 residues. The CDR3 reads CASQARPNTGELFF. The CDR3 DNA reads TGTGCCAGCCAGGCAAGGCCGAACACCGGGGAGCTGTTTTTT.

The rearrangement joins TRBV6-6 to TRBJ2-1; 12 bases fit TRBD2. This CDR3 comprises 16 residues. V gave up 5 bases and J gave up 6 bases; unmatched junction bases: 8. Germline V gives CDR1 MNHNY, CDR2 SVGAGI (reference sequence). CDR3 in DNA: TGTGCCAGCAGTGACCCTCCGGGACTAGCGGGCAATGAGCAGTTCTTC. Translation: CASSDPPGLAGNEQFF.

The V and J genes are TRBV7-9 and TRBJ2-6, with TRBD1 as a possible D gene (6 bases). This CDR3 spans 17 amino acids. Germline V lookup: CDR1 SEHNR, CDR2 FQNEAQ (reference sequence). Trimming removed 1 base from V and 0 bases from J, with 10 bases in between. The CDR3 nucleotides read TGTGCCAGCAGCTTAGTAGGGACAAGCTCTGGGGCCAACGTCCTGACTTTC. Residues: CASSLVGTSSGANVLTF.

The chain couples TRBV6-4 to TRBJ2-3, with 10 bases identical to TRBD2. Germline loops: CDR1 MRHNA, CDR2 SNTAGT. Trimming took 2 bases from V and 5 from J; bases not matched to a gene: 4. This CDR3 comprises 15 residues. The CDR3: CASSDGPSGGDTQYF. CDR3 DNA: TGTGCCAGCAGTGACGGGCCTAGCGGGGGAGATACGCAGTATTTT.

The V call is TRBV12-3 or TRBV12-4, the J call TRBJ2-7; D is tentatively TRBD1 or TRBD2 (6 bases each). The V end lost 4 bases, the J end lost 5 bases, and 15 bases lay between the germline ends. The CDR3 has 14 residues. The CDR3 DNA reads as TGTGCCAGCAGTTATCCGACAGGCGGGAACGAGCAGTACTTC. Residues: CASSYPTGGNEQYF.

This clonotype showed up just a few times. The chain recombines TRBV6-5 with TRBJ2-3, with D perhaps TRBD2 (5 bases). This CDR3 comprises 14 residues. Germline CDR1 is MNHEY and CDR2 is SVGAGI. V lost 5 bases to trimming and J lost 0 bases, with 9 bases between them. CDR3 in amino acids: CASSLGLSTDTQYF. The DNA for the CDR3 is TGTGCCAGCAGTCTCGGACTGAGCACAGATACGCAGTATTTT.

On this clonotype itself: One end of the junction fails to match germline, which may point to a read error. The chain couples TRBV20-1 to TRBJ1-4; possible D gene TRBD1, 5 bases. This CDR3 has 11 residues. In germline, CDR1 is DFQATT, CDR2 SNEGSKA (reference sequence). CDR3 sequence (DNA): TGCAGTGCCAGAGGAGGGGTGGAACTGTTTTTT. Encoded protein: CSARGGVELFF.

The CDR3 spells CASSFSRADNEQFF. DNA of the CDR3: TGCGCCAGCAGCTTCAGTAGGGCCGACAATGAGCAGTTCTTC. The gene calls are TRBV5-1 and TRBJ2-1; D not resolved. CDR1 is SGHRS and CDR2 is YFSETQ in the germline V gene. The CDR3 has 14 residues. The V and J ends lost 2 bases and 5 bases respectively, with 11 bases between them. Complete variable domain (other parts from reference TRBV5-1 and TRBJ2-1): KAGVTQTPRYLIKTRGQQVTLSCSPISGHRSVSWYQQTPGQGLQFLFEYFSETQRNKGNFPGRFSGRQFSNSRSEMNVSTLELGDSALYLCASSFSRADNEQFFGPGTRLTVL.

V and J are TRBV11-3 and TRBJ2-7, with 7 nucleotides matching TRBD2. The CDR3 runs 14 residues. Germline V lookup: CDR1 SGHNT, CDR2 YENEEA. The trim removed 1 base at V and 6 bases at J, leaving 6 bases unmatched. The CDR3 region has the DNA TGTGCCAGCAGCTTAGGGCAGGGAGGGCTCGAGCAGTACTTC. Its translation: CASSLGQGGLEQYF.

DNA of the CDR3: TGTGCCACCCTGGGCCGGAACCAGAAAAATGAGCAGTTCTTC. It codes for CATLGRNQKNEQFF. The chain joins TRBV24-1 to TRBJ2-1; D is unclear. V was shortened by 9 bases and J by 7 bases, with 18 bases between the two germline ends. CDR1 KGHDR and CDR2 SFDVKD come from the germline V gene. The CDR3 length is 14 residues.

The J gene is TRBJ2-3, the V gene TRBV6-6; D is uncertain. There are 11 residues in the CDR3. CDR1 MNHNY and CDR2 SVGAGI come from the germline V gene (reference sequence). Trimming removed 3 bases at V and 5 bases at J, with 3 bases between. Here the CDR3 reads CASSYRDTQYF. CDR3 in DNA: TGTGCCAGCAGTTATAGAGATACGCAGTATTTT.

The gene calls are TRBV6-2 or TRBV6-3 and TRBJ1-5; D is ambiguous. Germline CDR1 MNHEY, CDR2 SVGEGT. The CDR3 sequence is 13 residues long. V was pared by 5 bases and J by 4 bases, with 9 bases between. CDR3 DNA: TGTGCCAGCAGTCCCCTGTGGAATCAGCCCCAGCATTTT. Its translation is CASSPLWNQPQHF.

This chain connects TRBV9 to TRBJ1-6; D call uncertain. The V gene's germline CDR1 is SGDLS and CDR2 YYNGEE. V dropped 0 bases and J dropped 8 bases, with 9 bases sitting between them. The CDR3 totals 14 residues. The CDR3 here is CASSVGGRDSPLHF. The CDR3 DNA is TGTGCCAGCAGCGTAGGAGGTCGGGATTCACCCCTCCACTTT.

The chain combines TRBV2 with TRBJ2-5; 10 bases fit TRBD1. This CDR3 is built from 15 residues. Per the germline V gene, CDR1 is SNHLY and CDR2 is FYNNEI. With 6 bases clipped from V and 3 bases from J, the junction kept 7 bases outside the gene matches. CDR3 sequence: CASRADRGREETQYF. DNA for the CDR3: TGTGCCAGCAGGGCAGACAGGGGGCGCGAAGAGACCCAGTACTTC.

The J gene is TRBJ2-5, the V gene TRBV5-4, with 13 bases matching TRBD2. The CDR3 totals 16 residues. V shed 4 bases, J shed 5 bases, and the junction held 8 bases outside the gene matches. The germline gives CDR1 SGHNT, CDR2 YYREEE (reference sequence). The CDR3, as DNA: TGTGCCAGCAGCCCAGGGACTAGCGGGGAGCTGGAGACCCAGTACTTC. This sequence encodes CASSPGTSGELETQYF.

The gene calls are TRBV30 and TRBJ1-6; 9 bases agree with TRBD1. The CDR3 extends over 16 amino acids. With 0 bases clipped from V and 7 bases from J, the junction kept 7 bases outside the gene matches. Looked up from germline, CDR1 is GTSNPN and CDR2 is SVGIG (reference sequence). The CDR3 DNA sequence: TGTGCCTGGAGTGTAAAATCGGGGACAGGGAATTCACCCCTCCACTTT. Amino acids: CAWSVKSGTGNSPLHF.